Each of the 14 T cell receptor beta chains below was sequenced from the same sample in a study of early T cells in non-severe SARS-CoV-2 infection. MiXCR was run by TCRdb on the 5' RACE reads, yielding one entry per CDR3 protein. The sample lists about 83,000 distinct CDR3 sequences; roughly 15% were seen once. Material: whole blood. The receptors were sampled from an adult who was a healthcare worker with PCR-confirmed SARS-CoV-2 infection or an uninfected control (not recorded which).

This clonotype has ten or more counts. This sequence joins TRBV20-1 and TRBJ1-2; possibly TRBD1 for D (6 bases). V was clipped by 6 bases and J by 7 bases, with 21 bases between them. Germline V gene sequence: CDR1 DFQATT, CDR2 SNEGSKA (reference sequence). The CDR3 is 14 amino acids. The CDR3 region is CSAPGDQEASGYTF. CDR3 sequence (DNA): TGCAGTGCACCAGGGGATCAGGAAGCCTCTGGCTACACCTTC.

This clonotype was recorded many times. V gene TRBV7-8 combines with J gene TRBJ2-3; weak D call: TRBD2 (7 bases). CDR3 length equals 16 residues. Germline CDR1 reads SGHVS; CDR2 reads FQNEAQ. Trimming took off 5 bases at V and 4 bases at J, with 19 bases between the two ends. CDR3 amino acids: CASSPGLGGAPDTQYF. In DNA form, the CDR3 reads TGTGCCAGCAGCCCCGGGCTTGGGGGGGCCCCAGATACGCAGTATTTT.

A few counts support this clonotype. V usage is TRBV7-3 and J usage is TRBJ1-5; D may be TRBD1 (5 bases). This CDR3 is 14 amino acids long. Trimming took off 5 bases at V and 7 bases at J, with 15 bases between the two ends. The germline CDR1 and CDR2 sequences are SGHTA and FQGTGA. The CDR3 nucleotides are TGTGCCAGCAGCCCCTGGGGGAGAGTGCAGCCCCAGCATTTT. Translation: CASSPWGRVQPQHF.

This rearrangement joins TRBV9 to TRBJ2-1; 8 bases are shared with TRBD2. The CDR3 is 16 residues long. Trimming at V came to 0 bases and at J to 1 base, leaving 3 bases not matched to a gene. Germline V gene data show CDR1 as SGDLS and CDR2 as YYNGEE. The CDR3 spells CASSVGTSLSYNEQFF. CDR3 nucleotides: TGTGCCAGCAGCGTAGGGACTAGCCTATCCTACAATGAGCAGTTCTTC.

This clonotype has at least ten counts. This chain's CDR3 is CASSYDRGAGGQFF. CDR3 bases: TGTGCCAGCAGTTACGACAGGGGCGCCGGTGGGCAGTTCTTC. This sequence joins TRBV6-5 and TRBJ2-1; 8 bases match TRBD1. Germline assignment: CDR1 MNHEY and CDR2 SVGAGI. The V gene end was trimmed by 2 bases and the J gene end by 12 bases; junction bases not matched to a gene: 9. The CDR3 loop spans 14 amino acids.

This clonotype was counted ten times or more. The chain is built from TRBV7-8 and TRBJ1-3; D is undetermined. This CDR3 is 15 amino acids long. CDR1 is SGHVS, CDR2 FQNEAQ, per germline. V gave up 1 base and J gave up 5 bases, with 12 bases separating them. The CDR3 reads CASSLVPGQRNTIYF. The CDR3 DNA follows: TGTGCCAGCAGCTTAGTCCCCGGTCAACGAAACACCATATATTTT.

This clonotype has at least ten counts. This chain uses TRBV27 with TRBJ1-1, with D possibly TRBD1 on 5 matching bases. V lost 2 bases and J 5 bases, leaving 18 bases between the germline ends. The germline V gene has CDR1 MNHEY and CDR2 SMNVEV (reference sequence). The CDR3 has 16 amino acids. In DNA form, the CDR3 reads TGTGCCAGCAGTTTAGAATTCCGGGGGTCTGGAACTGAAGCTTTCTTT. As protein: CASSLEFRGSGTEAFF.

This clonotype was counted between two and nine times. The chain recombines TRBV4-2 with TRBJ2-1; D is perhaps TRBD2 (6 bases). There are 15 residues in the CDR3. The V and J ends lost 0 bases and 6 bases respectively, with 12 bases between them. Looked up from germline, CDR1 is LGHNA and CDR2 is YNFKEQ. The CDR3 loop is CASSQDPTSSNEQFF. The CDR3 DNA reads TGTGCCAGCAGCCAAGATCCAACTAGCAGCAATGAGCAGTTCTTC.

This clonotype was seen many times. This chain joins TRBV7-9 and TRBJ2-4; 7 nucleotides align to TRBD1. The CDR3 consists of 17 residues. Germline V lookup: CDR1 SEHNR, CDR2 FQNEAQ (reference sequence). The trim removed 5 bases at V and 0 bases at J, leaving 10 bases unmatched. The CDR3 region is CASSVGQAGVAKNIQYF. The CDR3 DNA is TGTGCCAGCAGCGTCGGACAGGCCGGTGTAGCCAAAAACATTCAGTACTTC.

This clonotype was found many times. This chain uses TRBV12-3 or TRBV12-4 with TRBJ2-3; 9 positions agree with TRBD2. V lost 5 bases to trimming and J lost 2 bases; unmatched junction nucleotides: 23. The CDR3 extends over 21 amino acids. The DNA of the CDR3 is TGTGCCAGCAGTAACAACGGAGGAAGCGGGGGGCCGGAGATGCACACAGATACGCAGTATTTT. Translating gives CASSNNGGSGGPEMHTDTQYF.

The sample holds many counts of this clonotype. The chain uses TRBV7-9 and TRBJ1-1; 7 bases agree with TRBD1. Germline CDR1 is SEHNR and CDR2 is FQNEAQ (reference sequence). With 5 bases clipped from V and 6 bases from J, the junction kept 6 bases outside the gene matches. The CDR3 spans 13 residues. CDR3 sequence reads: CASSRTQGSEAFF. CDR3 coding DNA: TGTGCCAGCAGCCGGACACAGGGGTCTGAAGCTTTCTTT.

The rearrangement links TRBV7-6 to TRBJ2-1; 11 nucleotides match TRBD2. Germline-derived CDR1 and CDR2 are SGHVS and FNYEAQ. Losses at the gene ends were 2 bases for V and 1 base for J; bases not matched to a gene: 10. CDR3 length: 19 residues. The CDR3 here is CASSLFSSSGGVSYNEQFF. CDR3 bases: TGTGCCAGCAGCTTATTTTCGAGTAGCGGGGGGGTTTCCTACAATGAGCAGTTCTTC.

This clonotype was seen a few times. CDR3 coding DNA: TGTGCCAGCAGCCGCCTAAGGGACAGAGCCACTGAAGCTTTCTTT. It translates to CASSRLRDRATEAFF. This rearrangement joins TRBV7-9 to TRBJ1-1, with TRBD1 matching over 7 bases. CDR1 is SEHNR and CDR2 is FQNEAQ in the germline V gene (reference sequence). CDR3 length equals 15 residues. The trim removed 5 bases at V and 4 bases at J, leaving 10 bases unmatched.

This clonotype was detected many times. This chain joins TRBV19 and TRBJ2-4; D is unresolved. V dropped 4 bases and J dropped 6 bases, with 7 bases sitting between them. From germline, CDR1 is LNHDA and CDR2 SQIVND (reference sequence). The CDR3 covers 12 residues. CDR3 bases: TGTGCCAGTAGTAGGGCCGGAAACATTCAGTACTTC. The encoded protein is CASSRAGNIQYF.